The source of this TCR beta chain is a study of shared clonotypes between healthy human individuals. Loaded into unsorted PBMC replicate PCRs was roughly 310 ng DNA, approximately 30,000 T cell genomes. Libraries were prepared by immunoSEQ multiplex PCR; TCRdb keeps only in-frame clonotypes and omits some of them. The sample consists of fewer than 500,000 clones, 75% to 80% of them appearing once. Germline CDR1 and CDR2: LNHDA and SQIVND (reference sequence). The V end was cut by 3 bases, the J end by 2 bases, with 9 bases between. The CDR3 covers 14 residues. This chain connects TRBV19 to TRBJ2-3; D not resolved. The source is a woman aged 40 to 50 in good health. Some clones in this sample may be carry-over from other donors' samples. The sample was PBMCs. The CDR3: CASSIYGFTDTQYF. CDR3 sequence (DNA): TGTGCCAGTAGTATTTATGGCTTCACAGATACGCAGTATTTT.